These T cell receptor beta chains were read from a single sample in a study of blood T cells in healthy people across ages. Each CDR3 protein is one row after TCRdb ran MiXCR on the 5' RACE reads. Of about 1.1 million distinct CDR3 sequences detected, 35% to 45% appear once; the ten largest clones hold under 15%. Sequencing was performed on blood. Every receptor here comes from a man aged 18 to 29 in good health. The conserved cysteine and the conserved F or W are not part of the CDR3 here. Rows may omit the clone size; those that give it use once, few, many or a size class.

j_call | clone_size | cdr3_length | v_call | cdr3_aa
TRBJ2-2 | NA | 14 | TRBV12-3/TRBV12-4 | ASSLGGDLNTGELF
TRBJ1-1 | NA | 13 | TRBV6-2/TRBV6-3 | ASSWVWVVNTEAF
TRBJ2-1 | few | 14 | TRBV7-3 | ASSRDRAGTSNEQF
TRBJ2-1 | many | 11 | TRBV20-1 | SAGAGTYNEQF
TRBJ2-1 | NA | 14 | TRBV24-1 | ATSDLTPPHGNEQF
TRBJ1-1 | NA | 12 | TRBV20-1 | SARDLVGKSEAF
TRBJ1-6 | NA | 12 | TRBV4-3 | ASSQDTRDSPLH
TRBJ1-5 | NA | 16 | TRBV7-2 | ASSLVPLGQGSNQPQH
TRBJ2-2 | NA | 10 | TRBV29-1 | SVVVGTGELF
TRBJ1-1 | NA | 12 | TRBV3-1 | ASSQSTGNTEAF
TRBJ2-1 | NA | 16 | TRBV12-3/TRBV12-4 | ASSLDRRGGVSYNEQF
TRBJ2-5 | NA | 14 | TRBV20-1 | SAATQGAGLQETQY
TRBJ1-5 | few | 15 | TRBV20-1 | SATPGLPNSSNQPQH
TRBJ2-1 | once | 13 | TRBV5-1 | ASSLERRGYNEQF
TRBJ1-1 | NA | 13 | TRBV7-9 | ASSSPGQGDTEAF
TRBJ2-3 | NA | 15 | TRBV4-3 | ASSQDSGGLSTDTQY
TRBJ2-3 | many | 12 | TRBV20-1 | SARDPRAPDPQY
TRBJ1-3 | once | 11 | TRBV10-3 | ARQPGPKQAIY
NA | once | 16 | TRBV7-2 | ASTLTETGGLSYNEQY
TRBJ1-1 | NA | 11 | TRBV7-9 | ASSSWIDAEAF
NA | NA | 13 | TRBV2 | ACKGPAIAKNIQY
TRBJ1-1 | NA | 15 | TRBV20-1 | SARNVPLTVSRAEAF
TRBJ1-2 | few | 14 | TRBV7-9 | ASSLEWQNTNYGYT
TRBJ1-5 | NA | 15 | TRBV28 | ASSLSQGMASNQPQH
TRBJ2-2 | NA | 11 | TRBV7-9 | ASSWTATGELF
TRBJ2-7 | NA | 12 | TRBV20-1 | SARRRRNDYEQY
TRBJ2-7 | many | 13 | TRBV7-9 | ASSALGHPSYEQY
TRBJ2-7 | few | 12 | TRBV20-1 | SARIGTGSYEQY
TRBJ1-5 | NA | 14 | TRBV28 | ASSLPPDRGNQPQH
TRBJ2-5 | NA | 11 | TRBV29-1 | SGLAGIRDEQY
TRBJ2-5 | once | 11 | TRBV4-3 | ASSLGGTNEQY
TRBJ2-5 | once | 9 | TRBV29-1 | SVDDWETQY
TRBJ1-5 | NA | 14 | TRBV6-6 | ASSYYRDGGNQPQH
TRBJ2-5 | many | 13 | TRBV4-1 | ASSQPGTLQETQY
TRBJ1-6 | NA | 13 | TRBV4-3 | ASRRGTGVNSPLH
TRBJ1-2 | few | 13 | TRBV9 | ASSATTGDSYGYT
TRBJ2-4 | few | 14 | TRBV7-9 | ASSLALTGAKNIQY
TRBJ1-5 | NA | 12 | TRBV27 | ASSTTGLNQPQH
TRBJ2-3 | few | 14 | TRBV2 | ASSFLGGTGTDTQY